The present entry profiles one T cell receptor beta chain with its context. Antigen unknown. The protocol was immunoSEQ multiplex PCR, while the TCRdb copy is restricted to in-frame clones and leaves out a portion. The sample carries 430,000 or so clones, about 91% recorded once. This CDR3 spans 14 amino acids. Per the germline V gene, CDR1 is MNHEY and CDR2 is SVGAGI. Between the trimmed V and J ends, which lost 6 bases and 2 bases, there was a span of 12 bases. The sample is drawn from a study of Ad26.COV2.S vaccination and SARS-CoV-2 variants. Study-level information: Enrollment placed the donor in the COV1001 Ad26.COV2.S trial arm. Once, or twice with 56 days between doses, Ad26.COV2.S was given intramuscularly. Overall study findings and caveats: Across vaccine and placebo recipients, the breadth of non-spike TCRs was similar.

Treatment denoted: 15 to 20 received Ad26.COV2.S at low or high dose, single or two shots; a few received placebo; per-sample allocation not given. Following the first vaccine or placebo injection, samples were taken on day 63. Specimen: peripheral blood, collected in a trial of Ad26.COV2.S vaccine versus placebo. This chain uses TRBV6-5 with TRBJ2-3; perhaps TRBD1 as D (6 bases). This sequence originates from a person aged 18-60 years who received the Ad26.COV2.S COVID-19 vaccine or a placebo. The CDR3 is CASRTGTYTDTQYF. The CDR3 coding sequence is TGTGCCAGCAGAACAGGGACGTACACAGATACGCAGTATTTT.